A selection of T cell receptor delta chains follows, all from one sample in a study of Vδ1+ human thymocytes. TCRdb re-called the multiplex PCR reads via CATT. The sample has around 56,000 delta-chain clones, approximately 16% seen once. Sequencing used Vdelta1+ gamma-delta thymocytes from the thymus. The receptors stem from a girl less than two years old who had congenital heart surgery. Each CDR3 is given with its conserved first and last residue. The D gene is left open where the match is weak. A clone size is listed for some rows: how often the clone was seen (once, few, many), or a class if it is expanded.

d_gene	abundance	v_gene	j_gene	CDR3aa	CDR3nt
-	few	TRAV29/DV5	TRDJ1	CAASEPTVEVRYTDKLIF	TGTGCAGCAAGCGAGCCCACCGTAGAGGTCCGATACACCGATAAACTCATCTTT
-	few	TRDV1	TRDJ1	CALGEVFGAWDKLIF	TGTGCTCTTGGGGAGGTCTTCGGGGCTTGGGATAAACTCATCTTT
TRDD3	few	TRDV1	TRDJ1	CALGVTSTNWGPTYTDKLIF	TGTGCTCTTGGGGTCACAAGTACCAACTGGGGGCCTACTTACACCGATAAACTCATCTTT
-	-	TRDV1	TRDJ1	CALGERFLRVLGYSDKLIF	TGTGCTCTTGGGGAAAGGTTCCTACGAGTACTGGGGTACTCCGATAAACTCATCTTT
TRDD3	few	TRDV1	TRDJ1	CALGELSPFNWGFGSDKLIF	TGTGCTCTTGGGGAACTATCTCCTTTCAACTGGGGCTTTGGATCCGATAAACTCATCTTT
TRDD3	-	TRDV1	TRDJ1	CALGEGVYEGLGDTDKLIF	TGTGCTCTTGGGGAAGGTGTATACGAGGGACTGGGGGATACCGATAAACTCATCTTT
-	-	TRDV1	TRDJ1	CALGGRKERPRDKLIF	TGTGCTCTTGGGGGAAGAAAAGAGAGACCTAGAGATAAACTCATCTTT
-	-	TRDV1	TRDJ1	CALGDKLGWGKLIF	TGTGCTCTTGGGGATAAACTTGGGTGGGGTAAACTCATCTTT
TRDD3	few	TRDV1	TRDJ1	CALGEPAYPGGHNTDKLIF	TGTGCTCTTGGGGAACCTGCCTACCCTGGGGGGCACAACACCGATAAACTCATCTTT
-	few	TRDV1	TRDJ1	CALGERTLSVLKGKLIF	TGTGCTCTTGGGGAAAGAACTCTTTCCGTCCTGAAAGGTAAACTCATCTTT
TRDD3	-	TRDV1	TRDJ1	CALGELDTLPARGIRTDKLIF	TGTGCTCTTGGGGAACTTGATACTCTTCCCGCCCGGGGGATAAGGACCGATAAACTCATCTTT
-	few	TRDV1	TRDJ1	CALEDGGAGGEYGTDKLIF	TGTGCTCTCGAGGACGGTGGCGCCGGTGGGGAGTACGGCACCGATAAACTCATCTTT
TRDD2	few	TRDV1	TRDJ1	CALGRVLPILGGLITDKLIF	TGTGCTCTTGGGAGGGTTCTTCCTATCTTAGGGGGCCTCATCACCGATAAACTCATCTTT
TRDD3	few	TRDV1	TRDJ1	CALGPPRSTGGHILDKLIF	TGTGCTCTTGGGCCTCCCCGCTCTACTGGGGGACACATCTTGGATAAACTCATCTTT
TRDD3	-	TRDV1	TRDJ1	CALGELPPTHTGGPQLIF	TGTGCTCTTGGGGAACTACCCCCCACGCATACTGGGGGGCCCCAACTCATCTTT
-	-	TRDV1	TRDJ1	CALGESPRGSWTRSTDKLIF	TGTGCTCTTGGGGAAAGCCCCAGGGGGTCCTGGACCCGGTCCACCGATAAACTCATCTTT
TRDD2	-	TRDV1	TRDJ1	CALGDANLPTVTGVHPTDKLIF	TGTGCTCTTGGGGACGCCAACCTTCCTACCGTGACGGGGGTCCACCCAACCGATAAACTCATCTTT
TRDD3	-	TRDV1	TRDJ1	CALGRTGGSQGTDKLIF	TGTGCTCTTGGGCGCACTGGGGGATCCCAGGGGACCGATAAACTCATCTTT
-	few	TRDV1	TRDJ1	CALGESARARYLPSTDKLIF	TGTGCTCTTGGGGAATCGGCCCGAGCGCGTTACCTTCCATCAACCGATAAACTCATCTTT
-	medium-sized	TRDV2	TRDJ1	CACLITAGGQYTDKLIF	TGTGCCTGCCTTATTACTGCCGGGGGACAGTACACCGATAAACTCATCTTT
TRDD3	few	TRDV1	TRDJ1	CALGEMETGGPVGYTDKLIF	TGTGCTCTTGGGGAAATGGAAACTGGGGGACCCGTTGGATACACCGATAAACTCATCTTT
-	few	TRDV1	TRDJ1	CALGGIFERIPHTDRLIF	TGTGCTCTTGGGGGGATCTTCGAGCGGATACCCCACACCGATAGACTCATCTTT
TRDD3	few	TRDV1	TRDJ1	CALGERPAKGAGIRGTGYTDKLIF	TGTGCTCTTGGGGAACGCCCTGCAAAAGGAGCGGGGATACGCGGTACGGGGTACACCGATAAACTCATCTTT
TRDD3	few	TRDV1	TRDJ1	CALGELVSLGSTGGYRYTDKLIF	TGTGCTCTTGGGGAACTAGTGTCCCTGGGAAGTACTGGGGGATACCGGTACACCGATAAACTCATCTTT
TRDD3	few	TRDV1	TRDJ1	CALGDFPRLGDTASPSSGFYTDKLIF	TGTGCTCTTGGGGACTTTCCGCGACTGGGGGATACCGCTAGCCCTAGTTCAGGCTTCTACACCGATAAACTCATCTTT
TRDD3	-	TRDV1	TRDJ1	CALGEHSPSVTGGYPYTDKLIF	TGTGCTCTTGGGGAACATTCGCCCTCCGTTACTGGGGGATACCCGTACACCGATAAACTCATCTTT
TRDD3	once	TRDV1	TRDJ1	CALHVISRGYVDGSDKLIF	TGTGCTCTTCATGTGATATCCCGGGGATACGTCGACGGTTCCGATAAACTCATCTTT
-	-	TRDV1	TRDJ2	CALGELFTLRRGTMTAQLFF	TGTGCTCTTGGGGAACTGTTTACACTACGAAGGGGTACTATGACAGCACAACTCTTCTTT
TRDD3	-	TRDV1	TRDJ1	CALGEDALYPPGGYPELIF	TGTGCTCTTGGGGAAGACGCCCTCTACCCCCCTGGGGGATACCCCGAACTCATCTTT
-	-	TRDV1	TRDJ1	CALGDKTKPFHRAYTDKLIF	TGTGCTCTTGGGGATAAAACCAAGCCCTTCCACCGGGCATACACCGATAAACTCATCTTT
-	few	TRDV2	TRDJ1	CACDTSRVGLNKLIF	TGTGCCTGTGACACCTCTAGAGTGGGGCTGAATAAACTCATCTTT
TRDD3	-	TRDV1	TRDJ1	CALGEKFEWGYVNDKLIF	TGTGCTCTTGGGGAAAAGTTCGAGTGGGGATACGTTAACGATAAACTCATCTTT
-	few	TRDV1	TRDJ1	CALGDPTFKWGPRAVLIF	TGTGCTCTTGGGGATCCCACCTTCAAATGGGGGCCAAGGGCCGTACTCATCTTT
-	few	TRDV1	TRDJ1	CALGVSYSRLGDTHSYTDKLIF	TGTGCTCTTGGGGTTTCCTACAGTCGCCTGGGGGACACCCACTCTTACACCGATAAACTCATCTTT
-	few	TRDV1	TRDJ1	CALGEFDSHGRLGLGDTDKLIF	TGTGCTCTTGGGGAATTCGACTCCCATGGGAGGCTTGGGCTAGGAGACACCGATAAACTCATCTTT